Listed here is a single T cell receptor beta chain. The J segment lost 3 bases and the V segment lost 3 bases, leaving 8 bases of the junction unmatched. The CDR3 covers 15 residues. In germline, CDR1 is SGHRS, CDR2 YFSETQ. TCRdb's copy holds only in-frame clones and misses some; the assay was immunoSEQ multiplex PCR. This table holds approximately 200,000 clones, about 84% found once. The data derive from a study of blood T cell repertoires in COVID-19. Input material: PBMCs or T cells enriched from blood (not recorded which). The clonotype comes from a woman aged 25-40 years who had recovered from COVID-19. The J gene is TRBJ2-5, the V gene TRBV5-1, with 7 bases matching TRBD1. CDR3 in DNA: TGCGCCAGCAGCTGGGGACAGTCTGGGGAAGAGACCCAGTACTTC. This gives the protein CASSWGQSGEETQYF.